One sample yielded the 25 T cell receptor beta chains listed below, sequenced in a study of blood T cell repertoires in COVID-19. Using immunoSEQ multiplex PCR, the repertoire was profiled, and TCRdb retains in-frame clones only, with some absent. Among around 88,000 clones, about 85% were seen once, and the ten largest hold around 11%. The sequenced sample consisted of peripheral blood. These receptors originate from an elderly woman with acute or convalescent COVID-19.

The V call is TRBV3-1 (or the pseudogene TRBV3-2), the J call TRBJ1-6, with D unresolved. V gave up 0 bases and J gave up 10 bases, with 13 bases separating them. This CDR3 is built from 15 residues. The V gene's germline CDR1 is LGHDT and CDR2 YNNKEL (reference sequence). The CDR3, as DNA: TGTGCCAGCAGCCAAGATTGGTCGGGAGCATCACCCCTCCACTTT. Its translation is CASSQDWSGASPLHF.

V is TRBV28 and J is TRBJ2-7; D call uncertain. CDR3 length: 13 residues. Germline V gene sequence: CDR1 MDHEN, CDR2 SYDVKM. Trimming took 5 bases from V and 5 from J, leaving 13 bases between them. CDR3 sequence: CASSPPVSHEQYF. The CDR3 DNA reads TGTGCCAGCAGTCCTCCCGTAAGCCACGAGCAGTACTTC.

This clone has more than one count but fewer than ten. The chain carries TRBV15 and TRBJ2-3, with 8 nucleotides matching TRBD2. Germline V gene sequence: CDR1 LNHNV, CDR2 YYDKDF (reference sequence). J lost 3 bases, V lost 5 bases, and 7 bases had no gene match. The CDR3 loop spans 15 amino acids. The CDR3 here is CATSSRGGETDTQYF. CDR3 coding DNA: TGTGCCACCAGCTCCCGGGGGGGGGAAACAGATACGCAGTATTTT. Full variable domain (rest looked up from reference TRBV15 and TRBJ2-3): DAMVIQNPRYQVTQFGKPVTLSCSQTLNHNVMYWYQQKSSQAPKLLFHYYDKDFNNEADTPDNFQSRRPNTSFCFLDIRSPGLGDTAMYLCATSSRGGETDTQYFGPGTRLTVL.

The CDR3 DNA sequence: TGTGCCAGCAGCTCTAGCCAGTCGGGACAGGCTAATGAAAAACTGTTTTTT. It specifies CASSSSQSGQANEKLFF. The V call is TRBV11-2, the J call TRBJ1-4; 8 bases fit TRBD1. The CDR3 covers 17 residues. The junction had 10 bases not matched to a gene; V was cut back by 4 bases and J by 3 bases. From germline, CDR1 is SGHAT and CDR2 FQNNGV.

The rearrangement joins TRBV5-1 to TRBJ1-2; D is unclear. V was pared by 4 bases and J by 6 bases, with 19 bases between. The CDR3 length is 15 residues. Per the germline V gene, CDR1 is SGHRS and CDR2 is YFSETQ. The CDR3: CASSPMDVGVDGYTF. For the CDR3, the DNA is TGCGCCAGCAGCCCGATGGATGTGGGAGTCGATGGCTACACCTTC.

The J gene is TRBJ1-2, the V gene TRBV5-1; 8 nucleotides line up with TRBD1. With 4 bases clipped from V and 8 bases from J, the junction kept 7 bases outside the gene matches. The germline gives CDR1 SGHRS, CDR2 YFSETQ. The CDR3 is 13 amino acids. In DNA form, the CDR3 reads TGCGCCAGCAGCCGGGGACAGGCGGCGGGCTACACCTTC. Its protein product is CASSRGQAAGYTF.

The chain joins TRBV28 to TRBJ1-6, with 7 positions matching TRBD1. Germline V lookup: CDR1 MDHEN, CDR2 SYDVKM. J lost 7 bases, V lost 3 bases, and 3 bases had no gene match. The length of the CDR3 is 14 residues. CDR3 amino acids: CASSFHRGNSPLHF. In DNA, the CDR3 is TGTGCCAGCAGTTTCCACAGGGGAAATTCACCCCTCCACTTT.

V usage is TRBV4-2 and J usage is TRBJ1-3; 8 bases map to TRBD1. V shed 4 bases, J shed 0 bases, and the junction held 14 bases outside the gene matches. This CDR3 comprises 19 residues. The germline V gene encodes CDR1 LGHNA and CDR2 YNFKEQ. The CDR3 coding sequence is TGTGCCAGCAGCCCGACAGGGGACCCGTTGGATTTCTCTGGAAACACCATATATTTT. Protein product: CASSPTGDPLDFSGNTIYF.

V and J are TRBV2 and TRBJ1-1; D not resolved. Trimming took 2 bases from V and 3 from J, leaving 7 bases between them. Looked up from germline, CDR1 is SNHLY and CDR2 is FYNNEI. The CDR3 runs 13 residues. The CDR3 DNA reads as TGTGCCAGCAGTGAATCCCTATACACTGAAGCTTTCTTT. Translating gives CASSESLYTEAFF.

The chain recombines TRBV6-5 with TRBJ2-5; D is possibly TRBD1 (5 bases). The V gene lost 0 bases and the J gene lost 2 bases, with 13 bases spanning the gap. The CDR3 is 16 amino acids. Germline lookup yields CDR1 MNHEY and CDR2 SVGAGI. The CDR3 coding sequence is TGTGCCAGCAGTTACTCGAGTGGGGCAGGGCAAGAGACCCAGTACTTC. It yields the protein CASSYSSGAGQETQYF.

In nucleotides, the CDR3 is TGTGCCAGCAGTTTATCAGGCATCGGGACAGGGGTTTCACCCCTCCACTTT. This encodes CASSLSGIGTGVSPLHF. This sequence joins TRBV28 and TRBJ1-6; 10 bases are a match to TRBD1. The germline gives CDR1 MDHEN, CDR2 SYDVKM. J gave up 9 bases and V 1 base, and 9 bases lay outside the gene matches. CDR3 length: 17 amino acids.

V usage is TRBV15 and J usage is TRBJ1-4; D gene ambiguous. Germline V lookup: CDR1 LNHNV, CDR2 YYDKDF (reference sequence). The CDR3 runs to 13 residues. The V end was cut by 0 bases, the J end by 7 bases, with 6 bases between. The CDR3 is CATSRDQVEKLFF. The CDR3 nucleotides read TGTGCCACCAGCAGAGATCAGGTTGAAAAACTGTTTTTT. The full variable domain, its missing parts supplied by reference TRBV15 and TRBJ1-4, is DAMVIQNPRYQVTQFGKPVTLSCSQTLNHNVMYWYQQKSSQAPKLLFHYYDKDFNNEADTPDNFQSRRPNTSFCFLDIRSPGLGDTAMYLCATSRDQVEKLFFGSGTQLSVL.

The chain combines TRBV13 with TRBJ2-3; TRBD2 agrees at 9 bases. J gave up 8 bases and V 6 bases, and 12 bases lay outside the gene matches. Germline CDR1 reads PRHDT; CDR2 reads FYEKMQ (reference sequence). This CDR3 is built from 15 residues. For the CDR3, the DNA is TGTGCCAGCAGACCAGCTAGCGGGGATCCTGGTACGCAGTATTTT. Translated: CASRPASGDPGTQYF. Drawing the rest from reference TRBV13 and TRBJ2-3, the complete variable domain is AAGVIQSPRHLIKEKRETATLKCYPIPRHDTVYWYQQGPGQDPQFLISFYEKMQSDKGSIPDRFSAQQFSDYHSELNMSSLELGDSALYFCASRPASGDPGTQYFGPGTRLTVL.

CDR3 nucleotide sequence: TGTGCCAGCAGCCAGGGCTGGGGCACTGAAGCTTTCTTT. It specifies CASSQGWGTEAFF. The rearrangement links TRBV5-4 to TRBJ1-1; D possibly corresponds to TRBD1 (5 bases). Trimming left V 4 bases short and J 4 bases short, with 11 bases between. CDR1 SGHNT and CDR2 YYREEE come from the germline V gene (reference sequence). The CDR3 is made up of 13 amino acids. The full variable domain, rest sourced from reference TRBV5-4 and TRBJ1-1, is ETGVTQSPTHLIKTRGQQVTLRCSSQSGHNTVSWYQQALGQGPQFIFQYYREEENGRGNFPPRFSGLQFPNYSSELNVNALELDDSALYLCASSQGWGTEAFFGQGTRLTVV.

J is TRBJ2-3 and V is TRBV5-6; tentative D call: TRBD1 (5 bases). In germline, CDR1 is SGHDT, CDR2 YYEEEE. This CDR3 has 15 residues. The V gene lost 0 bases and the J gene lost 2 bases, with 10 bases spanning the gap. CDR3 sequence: CASSLDWGSTDTQYF. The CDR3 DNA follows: TGTGCCAGCAGCTTGGACTGGGGCTCCACAGATACGCAGTATTTT.

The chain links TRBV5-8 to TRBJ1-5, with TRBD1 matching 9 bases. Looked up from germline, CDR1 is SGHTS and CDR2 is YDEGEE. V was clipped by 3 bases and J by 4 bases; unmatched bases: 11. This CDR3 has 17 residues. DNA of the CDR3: TGTGCCAGCAGCTGGGGACAGGGCCCAACAGGGAATCAGCCCCAGCATTTT. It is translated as CASSWGQGPTGNQPQHF.

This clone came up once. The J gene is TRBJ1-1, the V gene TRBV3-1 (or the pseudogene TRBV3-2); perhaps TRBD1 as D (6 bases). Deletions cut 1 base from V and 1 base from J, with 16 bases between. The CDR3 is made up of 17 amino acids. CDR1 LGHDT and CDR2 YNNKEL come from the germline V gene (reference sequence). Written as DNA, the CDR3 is TGTGCCAGCAGCCAAGCAGGGGCCGGTCAGGAGAACACTGAAGCTTTCTTT. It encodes CASSQAGAGQENTEAFF.

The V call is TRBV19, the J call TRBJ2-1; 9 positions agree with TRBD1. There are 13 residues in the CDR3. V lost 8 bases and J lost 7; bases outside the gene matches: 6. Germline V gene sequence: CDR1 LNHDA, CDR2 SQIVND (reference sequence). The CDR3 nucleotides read TGTGCCAGTTCCGGGACAGGGCGAAATGAGCAGTTCTTC. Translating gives CASSGTGRNEQFF.

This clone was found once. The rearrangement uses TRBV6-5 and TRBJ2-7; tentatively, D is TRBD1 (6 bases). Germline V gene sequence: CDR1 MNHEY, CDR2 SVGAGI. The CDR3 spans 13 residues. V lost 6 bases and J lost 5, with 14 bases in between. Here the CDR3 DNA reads TGTGCCAGCAGACTGGACAGTACACACGAGCAGTACGTC. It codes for CASRLDSTHEQYV.

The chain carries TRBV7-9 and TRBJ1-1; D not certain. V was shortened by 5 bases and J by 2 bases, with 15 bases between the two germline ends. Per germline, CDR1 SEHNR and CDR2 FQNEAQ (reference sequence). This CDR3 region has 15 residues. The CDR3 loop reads CASSPSELINTEAFF. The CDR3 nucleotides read TGTGCCAGCAGCCCTTCCGAGTTGATCAACACTGAAGCTTTCTTT.

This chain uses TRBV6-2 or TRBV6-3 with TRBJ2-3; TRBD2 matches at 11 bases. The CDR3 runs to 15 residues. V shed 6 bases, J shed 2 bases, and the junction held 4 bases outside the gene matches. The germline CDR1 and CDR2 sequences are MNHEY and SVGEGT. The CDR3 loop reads CASSLAGGPTDTQYF. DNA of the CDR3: TGTGCCAGCAGCCTAGCGGGGGGCCCCACAGATACGCAGTATTTT.

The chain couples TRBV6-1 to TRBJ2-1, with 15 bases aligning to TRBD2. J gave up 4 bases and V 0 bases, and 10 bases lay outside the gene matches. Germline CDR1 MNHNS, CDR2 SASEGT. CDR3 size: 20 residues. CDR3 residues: CASSEASLGLAGGGYNEQFF. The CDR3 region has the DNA TGTGCCAGCAGTGAAGCGTCGTTGGGACTAGCGGGGGGTGGGTACAATGAGCAGTTCTTC.

Here the CDR3 DNA reads TGTGCCAGCAGTGAATTGGTAGGGGCCAACTATGGCTACACCTTC. Amino acids: CASSELVGANYGYTF. The rearrangement links TRBV6-1 to TRBJ1-2; possible D gene TRBD1, 5 bases. The CDR3 has 15 residues. The V end lost 2 bases, the J end lost 2 bases, and 12 bases lay between the germline ends. Germline V gene sequence: CDR1 MNHNS, CDR2 SASEGT.

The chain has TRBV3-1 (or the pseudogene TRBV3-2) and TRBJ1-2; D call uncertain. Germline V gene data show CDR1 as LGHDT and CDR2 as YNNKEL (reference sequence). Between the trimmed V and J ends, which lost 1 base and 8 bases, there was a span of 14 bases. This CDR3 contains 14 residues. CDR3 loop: CASSQVVDVQGYTF. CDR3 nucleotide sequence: TGTGCCAGCAGCCAAGTTGTCGACGTACAGGGCTACACCTTC.

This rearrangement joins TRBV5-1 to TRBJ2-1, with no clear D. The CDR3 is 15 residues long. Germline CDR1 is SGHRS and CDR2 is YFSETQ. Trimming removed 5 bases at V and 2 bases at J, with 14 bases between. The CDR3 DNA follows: TGCGCCAGCAGTATTACAGACCCCGCCTACAATGAGCAGTTCTTC. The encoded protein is CASSITDPAYNEQFF.